These 5 T cell receptor beta chains were all obtained from the same sample, sequenced in a study of shared clonotypes between healthy human individuals. Naive CD8 populations comprised CD45RO-negative cells positively selected for CCR7, excluding terminally differentiated effector memory CD45RA+ cells. Only in-frame clones appear in the TCRdb table, and some are missing; sequencing was by immunoSEQ multiplex PCR. The sample carries about 600,000 clones, 98% recorded once. Sequenced input: naive CD8+ T cells sorted from blood. These receptors all stem from a man aged 30-40 years in good health.

The CDR3, as DNA: TGCGCCAGCTGTGAGAGCTCCTACAATGAGCAGTTCTTC. This sequence encodes CASCESSYNEQFF. The V and J genes are TRBV5-1 and TRBJ2-1; D is undetermined. The CDR3 totals 13 residues. Germline lookup yields CDR1 SGHRS and CDR2 YFSETQ. Trimming removed 7 bases at V and 0 bases at J, with 8 bases between.

The chain carries TRBV6-6 and TRBJ2-1, with D tentatively TRBD2 (5 bases). Trimming left V 0 bases short and J 3 bases short, with 9 bases between. Germline V gives CDR1 MNHNY, CDR2 SVGAGI (reference sequence). This CDR3 region has 15 residues. The CDR3 protein is CASSYSDWSYNEQFF. The CDR3 bases are TGTGCCAGCAGTTACTCGGACTGGAGCTACAATGAGCAGTTCTTC.

CDR3 nucleotide sequence: TGTGCCAGCAGCTTATATTCGGGCAGGGGAGAGACCCAGTACTTC. It codes for CASSLYSGRGETQYF. The chain joins TRBV7-8 to TRBJ2-5, with D tentatively TRBD1 (6 bases). Trimming pared 2 bases from V and 4 bases from J, leaving 14 bases between. Germline V gene data show CDR1 as SGHVS and CDR2 as FQNEAQ. The CDR3 extends over 15 amino acids.

Comment on this clone: This same CDR3 is encoded by further DNA sequences in the sample. This CDR3 is CASSLVYEQYF. For the CDR3, the DNA is TGTGCCAGCAGTCTAGTTTACGAGCAGTACTTC. The V gene is TRBV28, the J gene TRBJ2-7; D is ambiguous. V lost 5 bases to trimming and J lost 4 bases, with 6 bases between them. The germline CDR1 and CDR2 sequences are MDHEN and SYDVKM. This CDR3 has 11 amino acids.

Note on this clone: The same CDR3 also results from other DNA sequences found in this sample. The V call is TRBV5-6, the J call TRBJ2-7; 7 bases map to TRBD1. The germline CDR1 and CDR2 sequences are SGHDT and YYEEEE. The CDR3 has 14 residues. The ends lost 0 bases at V and 3 bases at J; junction bases unmatched: 3. CDR3 in DNA: TGTGCCAGCAGCTTGGGACAGGGTTTCTACGAGCAGTACTTC. Residues: CASSLGQGFYEQYF.